The clone carrying this T cell receptor beta chain was counted between two and nine times. As yet, its antigen is unknown. The data are from a study of beta chain features in type 1 diabetes. The whole isolated RNA underwent reverse transcription, so sequencing captured expressed TCRB transcripts. There were 3.5 million or so reads on average in the naive, central memory and regulatory T cell samples. TCRdb keeps only in-frame clones here, not all; method: immunoSEQ multiplex PCR. Of roughly 610,000 clones in the sample, 15% were seen once. CDR3 length equals 13 residues. The germline V and J ends were trimmed by 6 bases and 4 bases, with 13 bases remaining between them. CDR1 and CDR2 from the germline V gene are WSHSY and SAAADI. Study results and caveats: Naive, central memory and regulatory TCRB repertoires appeared more similar among patients than healthy donors. The study notes PCR might favor shorter templates equally in patients and controls. All four CD4+ subsets from Type 1 diabetes patients carried moderately but significantly shorter TCRB CDR3s.

This receptor was identified in a young man in good health. The chain recombines TRBV10-2 with TRBJ2-7; D not certain. The sequenced material came from naive CD4+ T cells from blood. CDR3 DNA: TGCGCCAGCAGATTATCCAGGAGTTACGAGCAGTACTTC. It specifies CASRLSRSYEQYF.